These 6 T cell receptor beta chains originate from one sample sequenced in a study of blood T cell repertoires in COVID-19. Using immunoSEQ multiplex PCR, the repertoire was profiled, and TCRdb retains in-frame clones only, with some absent. The sample has approximately 100,000 clones, 75% to 90% seen once. The material sequenced was peripheral blood. These TCRs come from a woman older than 75 with active COVID-19.

The V call is TRBV15, the J call TRBJ2-3; 7 nucleotides match TRBD1. The length of the CDR3 is 14 residues. Germline CDR1 LNHNV, CDR2 YYDKDF (reference sequence). The trim removed 5 bases at V and 3 bases at J, leaving 5 bases unmatched. The CDR3 coding sequence is TGTGCCACCAGCTACGGGACAGCTACAGATACGCAGTATTTT. It specifies CATSYGTATDTQYF.

The chain has TRBV4-2 and TRBJ2-7, with D maybe TRBD2 (5 bases). The CDR3 has 16 amino acids. Germline lookup yields CDR1 LGHNA and CDR2 YNFKEQ. Trimming removed 1 base at V and 0 bases at J, with 13 bases between. CDR3 region: CASSQVFSSRSYEQYF. The CDR3 DNA is TGTGCCAGCAGCCAAGTGTTTTCTAGCCGCTCCTACGAGCAGTACTTC.

The sample holds one count of this clone. This chain uses TRBV4-2 with TRBJ2-3; 11 bases are shared with TRBD2. Looked up from germline, CDR1 is LGHNA and CDR2 is YNFKEQ. V dropped 1 base and J dropped 3; count of bases not matched to a gene: 6. This CDR3 is built from 17 residues. CDR3 DNA: TGTGCCAGCAGCCAAGTTCCGGGACTAGCGGAAACAGATACGCAGTATTTT. Its translation: CASSQVPGLAETDTQYF.

This clone was detected only once. CDR3: CASSPRVGRATPDTQYF. The CDR3 bases are TGTGCCAGCTCACCACGGGTCGGGAGAGCTACGCCTGATACGCAGTATTTT. This rearrangement joins TRBV18 to TRBJ2-3, with D perhaps TRBD2 (6 bases). CDR3 length: 17 residues. Germline V gene data show CDR1 as KGHSH and CDR2 as LQKENI. V was cut by 1 base and J by 6 bases, with 20 bases left in between. The entire variable domain, with the rest obtained from reference TRBV18 and TRBJ2-3, is as follows: NAGVMQNPRHLVRRRGQEARLRCSPMKGHSHVYWYRQLPEEGLKFMVYLQKENIIDESGMPKERFSAEFPKEGPSILRIQQVVRGDSAAYFCASSPRVGRATPDTQYFGPGTRLTVL.

This sequence joins TRBV19 and TRBJ2-2; 11 bases line up with TRBD2. From germline, CDR1 is LNHDA and CDR2 SQIVND (reference sequence). J was trimmed by 4 bases and V by 4 bases; bases with no gene match: 11. The CDR3 is made up of 18 amino acids. CDR3 bases: TGTGCCAGTAGTAGGAAGGGAAAGCTAGCGGGAGGCACCGGGGAGCTGTTTTTT. It codes for CASSRKGKLAGGTGELFF.

The chain couples TRBV27 to TRBJ2-3; 8 positions agree with TRBD1. This CDR3 spans 15 amino acids. Germline V gene sequence: CDR1 MNHEY, CDR2 SMNVEV (reference sequence). The ends lost 7 bases at V and 1 base at J; junction bases unmatched: 7. The CDR3, as DNA: TGTGCCAGCATCTTACCGGGACAGGGCACAGATACGCAGTATTTT. Translating it yields CASILPGQGTDTQYF.